Below, one T cell receptor beta chain is given with its context. Its target is not known. The sample comes from a study of graft-versus-host responses after intestinal transplantation. Trimming took 4 bases from V and 10 from J, leaving 24 bases between them. The CDR3 runs to 17 residues. Germline-derived CDR1 and CDR2 are SGHDT and YYEEEE. Assay: immunoSEQ multiplex PCR; the TCRdb copy retains only in-frame clones and omits some. The table has about 88,000 clones, about nine tenths seen once. This TCR was sampled from a human donor who received an intestinal transplant. This chain joins TRBV5-6 and TRBJ1-6; D not certain. The specimen was unstimulated CD4+ T cells sorted from spleen or lymph node cells, collected before intestinal transplant. The DNA for the CDR3 is TGTGCCAGCAGCCCACGGCGGGAGGTATGGTTTAGGTCACCCCTCCACTTT. Translated: CASSPRREVWFRSPLHF.